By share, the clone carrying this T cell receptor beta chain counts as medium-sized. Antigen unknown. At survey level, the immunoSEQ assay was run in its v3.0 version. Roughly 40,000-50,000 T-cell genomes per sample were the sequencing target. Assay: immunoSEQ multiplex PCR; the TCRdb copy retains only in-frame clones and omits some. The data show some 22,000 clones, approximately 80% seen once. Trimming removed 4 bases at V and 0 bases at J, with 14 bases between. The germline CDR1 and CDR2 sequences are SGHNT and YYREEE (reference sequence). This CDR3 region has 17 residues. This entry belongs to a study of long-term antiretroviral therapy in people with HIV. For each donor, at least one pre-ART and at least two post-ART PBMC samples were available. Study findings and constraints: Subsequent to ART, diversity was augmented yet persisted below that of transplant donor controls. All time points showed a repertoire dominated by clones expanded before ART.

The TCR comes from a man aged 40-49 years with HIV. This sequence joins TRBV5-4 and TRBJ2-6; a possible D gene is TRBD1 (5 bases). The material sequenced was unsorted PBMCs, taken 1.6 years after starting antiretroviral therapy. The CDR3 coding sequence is TGTGCCAGCAGCCCAGGACACCTAAGCTCTGGGGCCAACGTCCTGACTTTC. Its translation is CASSPGHLSSGANVLTF.